A single sample is the source of the 24 T cell receptor beta chains below, sequenced in a study of breast tumors, draining lymph nodes, adjacent tissues. One entry per CDR3 protein results from TCRdb running MiXCR on the multiplex PCR reads. This table holds under 350,000 distinct CDR3 sequences, 30% found once. Breast cancer patients provided tissue from their axillary draining lymph nodes. Material: axillary lymph node tissue. Receptors were obtained from a female donor with breast cancer. Some clones in this sample may be carry-over from other donors' samples.

There are a few counts of this clonotype. A much bigger clone sits one base away, suggesting this may be a read error. This rearrangement joins TRBV20-1 to TRBJ2-5; TRBD1 matches at 8 bases. This CDR3 region has 16 residues. Germline assignment: CDR1 DFQATT and CDR2 SNEGSKA (reference sequence). CDR3 in DNA: TGCAGTACTAGAGATATGGACAGGGTGGTCGGAGAGACCCAGTACTTC. It specifies CSTRDMDRVVGETQYF.

This clonotype was picked up many times. V is TRBV6-1 and J is TRBJ2-5; D may match TRBD1 or TRBD2 (5 bases each). CDR3 size: 16 residues. V lost 2 bases and J lost 5, with 18 bases in between. Germline V gene sequence: CDR1 MNHNS, CDR2 SASEGT. The CDR3 DNA follows: TGTGCCAGCAGTGAATATGAAGGGGACGTGGTGGAGACCCAGTACTTC. The encoded protein is CASSEYEGDVVETQYF.

At least ten counts were recorded for this clonotype. The chain carries TRBV11-2 and TRBJ2-7; 13 bases map to TRBD2. V was clipped by 5 bases and J by 6 bases; unmatched bases: 4. CDR1 and CDR2 from the germline V gene are SGHAT and FQNNGV. The CDR3 covers 14 residues. In DNA, the CDR3 is TGTGCCAGCAGCGTCGGACTAGCGGGGGCCGAGCAGTACTTC. It yields the protein CASSVGLAGAEQYF. The entire variable domain, with the rest obtained from reference TRBV11-2 and TRBJ2-7, is as follows: EAGVAQSPRYKIIEKRQSVAFWCNPISGHATLYWYQQILGQGPKLLIQFQNNGVVDDSQLPKDRFSAERLKGVDSTLKIQPAKLEDSAVYLCASSVGLAGAEQYFGPGTRLTVT.

Notes on this clonotype: A read error may account for a junction end that differs from germline. The J gene is TRBJ1-2, the V gene TRBV7-9; 9 bases line up with TRBD1. Germline CDR1 reads SEHNR; CDR2 reads FQNEAQ (reference sequence). CDR3 length: 18 amino acids. The CDR3 loop reads CASSLKGQGLFSNHGYAF. The CDR3 DNA sequence: TGTGCCAGCAGCTTAAAGGGACAGGGTCTCTTCTCTAACCATGGCTACGCCTTC.

There are many counts of this clonotype. V usage is TRBV12-3 or TRBV12-4 and J usage is TRBJ1-2; D is possibly TRBD1 (5 bases). The CDR3 spans 15 residues. The V gene lost 2 bases and the J gene lost 0 bases, with 10 bases spanning the gap. The DNA for the CDR3 is TGTGCCAGCAGTTTAACCCAGGGATCTAACTATGGCTACACCTTC. Protein: CASSLTQGSNYGYTF.

To note about this clonotype: A junction end diverges from the germline sequence, so it may reflect a read error. The chain combines TRBV2 with TRBJ2-3, with D maybe TRBD2 (5 bases). The CDR3 spans 14 residues. Germline V gives CDR1 SNHLY, CDR2 FYNNEI. CDR3 amino acids: CASSSDFLADTQCF. The CDR3 DNA reads TGTGCCAGCAGCTCGGACTTCCTGGCAGACACGCAGTGTTTT.

This clonotype was seen ten or more times. V usage is TRBV19 and J usage is TRBJ1-5; 9 bases align to TRBD1. This CDR3 spans 18 amino acids. Germline V CDR1 and CDR2: LNHDA, SQIVND (reference sequence). V was clipped by 7 bases and J by 2 bases; unmatched bases: 15. CDR3 in DNA: TGTGCCAGTAACTTCGGACAGGGGTCGGTCCGAGGCAATCAGCCCCAGCATTTT. Translating it yields CASNFGQGSVRGNQPQHF.

This clonotype came up many times. The chain links TRBV19 to TRBJ2-1, with D perhaps TRBD2 (6 bases). Germline CDR1 is LNHDA and CDR2 is SQIVND (reference sequence). V was pared by 1 base and J by 8 bases, with 12 bases between. This CDR3 comprises 14 residues. The CDR3: CASSIGRAAYEQFF. The DNA for the CDR3 is TGTGCCAGTAGTATAGGGAGGGCCGCTTATGAGCAGTTCTTC.

Remarks on this clonotype: This may come from a read error, since a much larger clone is one base off. This chain uses TRBV24-1 with TRBJ2-7, with TRBD1 identical over 9 bases. This CDR3 is 15 amino acids long. Germline-derived CDR1 and CDR2 are KGHDR and SFDVKD. Written as DNA, the CDR3 is TGTGCCAACAGTTATGAGGGGGACAGGGCCTACGAGCAGTACTTC. Protein sequence: CANSYEGDRAYEQYF.

This clonotype was observed many times. This sequence joins TRBV19 and TRBJ2-3, with D possibly matching TRBD2 (5 bases). The germline V gene has CDR1 LNHDA and CDR2 SQIVND (reference sequence). This CDR3 comprises 16 residues. The V gene lost 0 bases and the J gene lost 7 bases, with 17 bases spanning the gap. In DNA form, the CDR3 reads TGTGCCAGTAGTATAGAAGGTCCGGGTAGACTAAATACGCAGTATTTT. This gives the protein CASSIEGPGRLNTQYF. Complete variable domain (other parts from reference TRBV19 and TRBJ2-3): DGGITQSPKYLFRKEGQNVTLSCEQNLNHDAMYWYRQDPGQGLRLIYYSQIVNDFQKGDIAEGYSVSREKKESFPLTVTSAQKNPTAFYLCASSIEGPGRLNTQYFGPGTRLTVL.

This clonotype has a count of ten or more. The J gene is TRBJ1-5, the V gene TRBV7-8, with TRBD1 matching 10 bases. The CDR3 covers 14 residues. The trim removed 4 bases at V and 7 bases at J, leaving 4 bases unmatched. From germline, CDR1 is SGHVS and CDR2 FQNEAQ. The CDR3 sequence is CASSSTGGGQPQHF. CDR3 coding DNA: TGTGCCAGCAGCTCGACAGGGGGCGGACAGCCCCAGCATTTT.

The chain is built from TRBV3-1 and TRBJ2-2, with 9 bases aligning to TRBD2. This CDR3 has 17 amino acids. The V segment lost 2 bases and the J segment 4 bases; nucleotides outside the gene matches: 8. Germline lookup yields CDR1 LGHDT and CDR2 YNNKEL (reference sequence). The CDR3 bases are TGTGCCAGCAGCCAACCATATAGCGGGAGCGGCACCGGGGAGCTGTTTTTT. Its translation: CASSQPYSGSGTGELFF.

This clonotype came up many times. The chain recombines TRBV7-9 with TRBJ2-2; D is unresolved. Germline V lookup: CDR1 SEHNR, CDR2 FQNEAQ (reference sequence). This CDR3 contains 15 residues. The V end was cut by 3 bases, the J end by 1 base, with 9 bases between. DNA of the CDR3: TGTGCCAGCAGCTTTTCCCGTGGGAACACCGGGGAGCTGTTTTTT. Translated: CASSFSRGNTGELFF.

The CDR3, as DNA: TGCAGCGTTTGGGGAGACACTGAAGCTTTCTTT. Translated, it gives CSVWGDTEAFF. The gene calls are TRBV29-1 and TRBJ1-1; D gene ambiguous. The CDR3 runs 11 residues. V dropped 5 bases and J dropped 3 bases, with 7 bases sitting between them. Germline values: CDR1 SQVTM, CDR2 ANQGSEA.

This clonotype was seen ten or more times. V usage is TRBV5-8 and J usage is TRBJ2-7; D call uncertain. The CDR3 contains 13 residues. With 4 bases removed from V and 6 bases from J, the gap between germline ends came to 14 bases. Per the germline V gene, CDR1 is SGHTS and CDR2 is YDEGEE. Here the CDR3 DNA reads TGTGCCAGCAGCAATTCAATCCTTCGCGAGCAGTACTTC. Translated: CASSNSILREQYF.

This clonotype has ten or more counts. The V and J genes are TRBV7-9 and TRBJ2-6; D possibly matches TRBD1 or TRBD2 (5 bases each). V lost 2 bases and J 1 base, leaving 12 bases between the germline ends. CDR3 length: 17 residues. Germline V gene sequence: CDR1 SEHNR, CDR2 FQNEAQ (reference sequence). The CDR3 nucleotides read TGTGCCAGCAGCTTAAGGGACGGGGCATCTGGGGCCAACGTCCTGACTTTC. Residues: CASSLRDGASGANVLTF. The full variable domain, rest sourced from reference TRBV7-9 and TRBJ2-6, is DTGVSQNPRHKITKRGQNVTFRCDPISEHNRLYWYRQTLGQGPEFLTYFQNEAQLEKSRLLSDRFSAERPKGSFSTLEIQRTEQGDSAMYLCASSLRDGASGANVLTFGAGSRLTVL.

The chain recombines TRBV12-3 or TRBV12-4 with TRBJ2-6; either TRBD1 or TRBD2 may fit D (6 bases each). Trimming shortened V by 6 bases and J by 15 bases, and 24 bases separated the two germline ends. This CDR3 comprises 15 residues. The CDR3 region is CASSKTGTGANALTF. For the CDR3, the DNA is TGTGCCAGCAGCAAAACAGGGACTGGGGCCAATGCCCTGACTTTC.

The rearrangement uses TRBV2 and TRBJ2-5; 14 bases map to TRBD2. J gave up 10 bases and V 4 bases, and 5 bases lay outside the gene matches. This CDR3 has 14 amino acids. CDR1 and CDR2 (germline): SNHLY, FYNNEI. CDR3 in amino acids: CASSGLAGGPRQYF. CDR3 nucleotides: TGTGCCAGCAGTGGACTAGCGGGAGGGCCCCGCCAGTACTTC.

Concerning this clonotype: A read error is possible here, since a much larger clone lies one base away. A read error is likely, as this CDR3 ends without the conserved phenylalanine or tryptophan. The DNA is left out, because the CDR3 cannot be placed on it with certainty; the CDR3 is given as TCRdb lists it. The chain combines TRBV5-1 with TRBJ2-7; TRBD1 is the table's D call and was not checked against the DNA. Both ends counted, the CDR3 spans 12 residues. From germline, CDR1 is SGHRS and CDR2 YFSETQ. This CDR3 is CASSLEGGGKDL.

This clonotype was detected many times. The chain carries TRBV5-8 and TRBJ2-2; D is undetermined. The germline gives CDR1 SGHTS, CDR2 YDEGEE. CDR3 size: 13 residues. Deletions cut 2 bases from V and 2 bases from J, with 4 bases between. The CDR3 protein is CASSFPNTGELFF. The CDR3 nucleotides read TGTGCCAGCAGCTTCCCCAACACCGGGGAGCTGTTTTTT.

This clonotype was counted ten times or more. The rearrangement uses TRBV3-1 and TRBJ2-7, with 7 bases matching TRBD2. Trimming cost V 4 bases and J 2 bases; bases outside gene matches: 5. In germline, CDR1 is LGHDT, CDR2 YNNKEL (reference sequence). This CDR3 comprises 14 residues. The CDR3 loop is CASSLGTNTYEQYF. CDR3 DNA sequence: TGTGCCAGCAGCCTAGGGACTAACACCTACGAGCAGTACTTC.

This clonotype has more than one count but fewer than ten. A read error is possible here, since a much larger clone lies one base away. DNA for the CDR3: TGTGCCAGCAGACACAGCGGGAGTGGCCATGGAGATACGCAGTATTTT. The encoded protein is CASRHSGSGHGDTQYF. The chain has TRBV12-3 or TRBV12-4 and TRBJ2-3, with 8 bases matching TRBD2. The length of the CDR3 is 16 residues. Trimming removed 6 bases from V and 5 bases from J; junction bases left unmatched: 13.

This clonotype has more than one count but fewer than ten. The gene calls are TRBV28 and TRBJ2-7; possible D gene TRBD2, 5 bases. The V gene lost 3 bases and the J gene lost 0 bases, with 12 bases spanning the gap. The CDR3 is made up of 15 amino acids. Germline loops: CDR1 MDHEN, CDR2 SYDVKM. DNA of the CDR3: TGTGCCAGCAGTTTTCCAGCTACTAGCTCCTACGAGCAGTACTTC. It translates to CASSFPATSSYEQYF.

This clonotype was recorded at least ten times. The V and J genes are TRBV6-5 and TRBJ2-7; unclear D gene. This CDR3 has 13 amino acids. V dropped 6 bases and J dropped 2 bases, with 11 bases sitting between them. Germline values: CDR1 MNHEY, CDR2 SVGAGI. CDR3 protein: CASRPQRAYEQYF. The CDR3 nucleotides read TGTGCCAGCAGACCCCAACGGGCCTACGAGCAGTACTTC.